Listed here are 14 T cell receptor beta chains from one sample, sequenced in a study of blood T cell repertoires in COVID-19. This table comes from immunoSEQ multiplex PCR, and its TCRdb copy is limited to in-frame clones, with some not included. The sample holds around 180,000 clones, about 87% seen once. Input material: peripheral blood. All receptors derive from a man aged 35-49 years with active or convalescent COVID-19.

The chain has TRBV5-1 and TRBJ2-5; TRBD1 is a possible D gene (6 bases). Germline CDR1 reads SGHRS; CDR2 reads YFSETQ. There are 14 residues in the CDR3. Between the trimmed V and J ends, which lost 4 bases and 1 base, there was a span of 11 bases. This chain's CDR3 is CASSHGQSQETQYF. The CDR3 DNA reads as TGCGCCAGCAGCCATGGACAGAGCCAAGAGACCCAGTACTTC.

The chain recombines TRBV7-6 with TRBJ2-1; D possibly corresponds to TRBD2 (6 bases). Looked up from germline, CDR1 is SGHVS and CDR2 is FNYEAQ. The V and J ends lost 0 bases and 8 bases respectively, with 14 bases between them. The CDR3 has 15 amino acids. DNA of the CDR3: TGTGCCAGCAGCTTAGCCCGGGGGACCCGTGATGAGCAGTTCTTC. Protein sequence: CASSLARGTRDEQFF.

The rearrangement uses TRBV7-6 and TRBJ1-1; D may be TRBD1 (5 bases). CDR3 length: 15 residues. Trimming stripped 1 base from V and 6 bases from J, with 15 bases between. Germline CDR1 is SGHVS and CDR2 is FNYEAQ. As DNA, the CDR3 is TGTGCCAGCAGCTTAGAGCCGGGTAGGGGTGCTGAAGCTTTCTTT. Protein sequence: CASSLEPGRGAEAFF.

A few counts support this clone. The chain uses TRBV7-9 and TRBJ2-3; possible D gene TRBD1, 6 bases. The CDR3 has 14 amino acids. Deletions cut 3 bases from V and 1 base from J, with 8 bases between. Germline CDR1 reads SEHNR; CDR2 reads FQNEAQ (reference sequence). The DNA for the CDR3 is TGTGCCAGCAGCTTGGGACATCGCACAGATACGCAGTATTTT. It codes for CASSLGHRTDTQYF. The complete variable domain, with remaining parts taken from reference TRBV7-9 and TRBJ2-3, reads DTGVSQNPRHKITKRGQNVTFRCDPISEHNRLYWYRQTLGQGPEFLTYFQNEAQLEKSRLLSDRFSAERPKGSFSTLEIQRTEQGDSAMYLCASSLGHRTDTQYFGPGTRLTVL.

The V gene is TRBV7-8, the J gene TRBJ2-1; 8 nucleotides match TRBD2. The V and J ends lost 5 bases and 7 bases, in that order; junction bases with no gene match: 10. Per germline, CDR1 SGHVS and CDR2 FQNEAQ. This CDR3 is 15 amino acids long. The CDR3 here is CASSPYSGGGNEQFF. The CDR3 DNA reads as TGTGCCAGCAGCCCATACTCGGGGGGGGGTAATGAGCAGTTCTTC.

The chain has TRBV11-1 and TRBJ2-5, with 8 bases that match TRBD2. The CDR3 is 15 amino acids. Germline V lookup: CDR1 SGHAT, CDR2 FQDESV (reference sequence). With 3 bases clipped from V and 1 base from J, the junction kept 4 bases outside the gene matches. The CDR3 bases are TGTGCCAGCAGCTTCGGGGGGGGCCTCCAAGAGACCCAGTACTTC. Amino acids: CASSFGGGLQETQYF.

The rearrangement links TRBV3-1 (or the pseudogene TRBV3-2) to TRBJ1-6, with D tentatively TRBD1 (5 bases). Germline lookup yields CDR1 LGHDT and CDR2 YNNKEL (reference sequence). Trimming stripped 0 bases from V and 9 bases from J, with 15 bases between. The CDR3 loop spans 16 amino acids. The CDR3 sequence: CASSQDQPGRGSPLHF. DNA for the CDR3: TGTGCCAGCAGCCAAGATCAACCAGGAAGGGGTTCACCCCTCCACTTT.

This rearrangement joins TRBV6-1 to TRBJ1-5, with a weak D call TRBD1 (6 bases). The V gene lost 1 base and the J gene lost 9 bases, with 19 bases spanning the gap. The CDR3 has 16 residues. The germline V gene has CDR1 MNHNS and CDR2 SASEGT. The CDR3: CASSEGPVKGVGPQHF. DNA of the CDR3: TGTGCCAGCAGTGAAGGCCCTGTGAAGGGGGTCGGGCCCCAGCATTTT.

The chain uses TRBV11-3 and TRBJ2-7; 7 positions agree with TRBD1. CDR3 length: 14 amino acids. J gave up 5 bases and V 3 bases, and 7 bases lay outside the gene matches. Per germline, CDR1 SGHNT and CDR2 YENEEA. CDR3 in amino acids: CASSFRDSIDEQYF. The DNA of the CDR3 is TGTGCCAGCAGCTTCCGGGACAGCATTGACGAGCAGTACTTC.

The V gene is TRBV30, the J gene TRBJ2-3; 13 bases are shared with TRBD2. With 2 bases clipped from V and 1 base from J, the junction kept 3 bases outside the gene matches. This CDR3 is 16 amino acids long. In germline, CDR1 is GTSNPN, CDR2 SVGIG (reference sequence). The CDR3 region is CAWSLGLAGGTDTQYF. Here the CDR3 DNA reads TGTGCCTGGAGTTTAGGACTAGCGGGGGGCACAGATACGCAGTATTTT.

This sequence joins TRBV28 and TRBJ2-3; 7 bases match TRBD2. Trimming removed 1 base from V and 4 bases from J; junction bases left unmatched: 2. CDR1 MDHEN and CDR2 SYDVKM come from the germline V gene. This CDR3 has 14 residues. CDR3 sequence reads: CASSLSGRADTQYF. The CDR3 nucleotides are TGTGCCAGCAGTTTATCGGGGAGGGCAGATACGCAGTATTTT.

This rearrangement joins TRBV21-1 to TRBJ1-5. TRBV21-1 is labeled a pseudogene. The CDR3 consists of 19 residues. In DNA form, the CDR3 reads TGTGCCAGCAGCAAACTCGACCGTCGGGTTAGCTATAGCAATCAGCCCCAGCATTTT. Its protein is CASSKLDRRVSYSNQPQHF.

This sequence joins TRBV4-1 and TRBJ2-1; the match to TRBD2 covers 13 bases. This CDR3 contains 20 residues. Germline-derived CDR1 and CDR2 are MGHRA and YSYEKL. V dropped 1 base and J dropped 1; count of bases not matched to a gene: 10. CDR3 amino acids: CASSQGGGTSGTASYNEQFF. CDR3 nucleotides: TGCGCCAGCAGCCAAGGAGGTGGGACTAGCGGGACTGCTTCCTACAATGAGCAGTTCTTC.

In this sample, this clone turned up once. The chain employs TRBV27 and TRBJ1-1; D remains unclear. This CDR3 is 13 amino acids long. With 0 bases removed from V and 3 bases from J, the gap between germline ends came to 5 bases. In germline, CDR1 is MNHEY, CDR2 SMNVEV (reference sequence). DNA for the CDR3: TGTGCCAGCAGTTTATCCAGATACACTGAAGCTTTCTTT. Translated: CASSLSRYTEAFF.